Presented here are 18 T cell receptor beta chains from one specimen sequenced in a study of blood T cells in healthy people across ages. With a J-beta primer mix and a sample-barcoded 5' primer, a second PCR ran about 7 to 11 cycles. TCRdb redid the calling of the 5' RACE reads with MiXCR, one entry per CDR3 protein. The sample lists 1 million to 1.2 million distinct CDR3 sequences, under 40% occurring once. The specimen sequenced was blood. The source of these receptors is a man in his late teens or twenties in good health.

There are a few counts of this clonotype. The chain joins TRBV28 to TRBJ2-5; TRBD2 matches at 9 bases. The CDR3 has 17 amino acids. Germline-derived CDR1 and CDR2 are MDHEN and SYDVKM. V lost 2 bases to trimming and J lost 5 bases; unmatched junction nucleotides: 12. The CDR3 is CASSLRRGGPKMETQYF. In DNA, the CDR3 is TGTGCCAGCAGTTTACGGCGGGGGGGACCCAAGATGGAGACCCAGTACTTC.

The table lists this clonotype with a few counts. The V and J genes are TRBV24-1 and TRBJ2-5; TRBD1 matches at 7 bases. V shed 4 bases and J 11 bases; nucleotides not matched to a gene: 21. From germline, CDR1 is KGHDR and CDR2 SFDVKD. The length of the CDR3 is 17 residues. CDR3 residues: CATSDLNRGRHLNEQYF. Here the CDR3 DNA reads TGTGCCACCAGTGACCTCAACAGGGGCCGCCATCTAAATGAGCAGTACTTC.

The V call is TRBV6-5, the J call TRBJ2-2; 9 positions match TRBD1. This CDR3 is 17 amino acids long. J lost 5 bases, V lost 1 base, and 8 bases had no gene match. Germline V gene lookup returns CDR1 MNHEY and CDR2 SVGAGI. The CDR3 region has the DNA TGTGCCAGCAGTTACTACGGGACAGGGAGAGGGACCGGGGAGCTGTTTTTT. This gives the protein CASSYYGTGRGTGELFF.

This clonotype was counted many times. DNA for the CDR3: TGCGCCAGCAGCTTGGAACGCGGGGTTGATTCACCCCTCCACTTT. As protein: CASSLERGVDSPLHF. This rearrangement joins TRBV5-1 to TRBJ1-6, with D unresolved. The CDR3 has 15 amino acids. The germline gives CDR1 SGHRS, CDR2 YFSETQ. V was clipped by 0 bases and J by 8 bases, with 12 bases between them.

This clonotype showed up just a few times. This chain uses TRBV20-1 with TRBJ2-3, with TRBD1 identical over 8 bases. The V segment lost 4 bases and the J segment 1 base; nucleotides outside the gene matches: 10. The V gene's germline CDR1 is DFQATT and CDR2 SNEGSKA (reference sequence). CDR3 size: 16 residues. CDR3 in DNA: TGCAGTGCTAACATTCGGACAGGGTCGGGCACAGATACGCAGTATTTT. This codes for CSANIRTGSGTDTQYF.

This clonotype was seen repeatedly, ten times or more. The CDR3 bases are TGCAGTGCTAGAGCCATACCGGGTCCTAATTCACCCCTCCACTTT. Translation: CSARAIPGPNSPLHF. This chain links TRBV20-1 with TRBJ1-6; D uncertain. V gave up 1 base and J gave up 6 bases, with 13 bases separating them. Germline CDR1 DFQATT, CDR2 SNEGSKA (reference sequence). The CDR3 runs 15 residues.

The chain is built from TRBV20-1 and TRBJ2-1; 13 bases are a match to TRBD2. The J segment lost 0 bases and the V segment lost 6 bases, leaving 8 bases of the junction unmatched. The V gene's germline CDR1 is DFQATT and CDR2 SNEGSKA (reference sequence). The CDR3 spans 17 residues. The CDR3 is CSARTSGGLSSYNEQFF. As DNA, the CDR3 is TGCAGTGCCCGGACTAGCGGGGGCCTCAGCTCCTACAATGAGCAGTTCTTC.

This clonotype was seen more than once but under ten times. This CDR3 reads CASSGPTGDIGRLFF. The CDR3 bases are TGTGCCAGCAGCGGTCCGACAGGGGATATAGGACGGCTGTTTTTT. The rearrangement uses TRBV7-2 and TRBJ2-2; TRBD1 matches at 8 bases. CDR1 is SGHTA, CDR2 FQGNSA, per germline. The CDR3 is 15 residues long. Losses at the gene ends were 5 bases for V and 13 bases for J; bases not matched to a gene: 15.

This clonotype was counted at least ten times. The chain links TRBV20-1 to TRBJ1-2, with D perhaps TRBD1 (6 bases). This CDR3 contains 12 residues. Trimming removed 5 bases from V and 4 bases from J, with 11 bases in between. Germline CDR1 reads DFQATT; CDR2 reads SNEGSKA (reference sequence). The DNA for the CDR3 is TGCAGTGCTTACCGGACAGCCTATGGCTACACCTTC. It yields the protein CSAYRTAYGYTF.

The CDR3 sequence: CSASPVGETQYF. The CDR3 coding sequence is TGCAGTGCTAGCCCGGTAGGGGAGACCCAGTACTTC. This chain links TRBV20-1 with TRBJ2-4; D remains ambiguous. The J call is in doubt because the DNA end fits TRBJ2-5 better. Germline V gene sequence: CDR1 DFQATT, CDR2 SNEGSKA (reference sequence). The CDR3 is 12 residues long.

This clonotype was observed a handful of times. The chain recombines TRBV20-1 with TRBJ2-4, with TRBD1 identical over 9 bases. Germline trimming cut 5 bases from V and 13 bases from J; bases unmatched to any gene: 18. The germline CDR1 and CDR2 sequences are DFQATT and SNEGSKA (reference sequence). The CDR3 has 15 residues. CDR3 bases: TGCAGTGCTTCCAAGTTCGCCGGGACAGGGAGTGAGCAGTACTTC. Translating it yields CSASKFAGTGSEQYF.

The genes are TRBV20-1 and TRBJ2-7, with D maybe TRBD2 (5 bases). The CDR3 is 13 residues long. From germline, CDR1 is DFQATT and CDR2 SNEGSKA (reference sequence). Trimming took off 3 bases at V and 0 bases at J, with 9 bases between the two ends. CDR3 protein: CSARGENSYEQYF. Here the CDR3 DNA reads TGCAGTGCTAGGGGAGAGAACTCCTACGAGCAGTACTTC.

CDR3 nucleotide sequence: TGCAGTGCTAGTCGCGTTCTAGACGAAAAACTGTTTTTT. Amino acid sequence: CSASRVLDEKLFF. The chain employs TRBV20-1 and TRBJ1-4; no firm D call. The CDR3 extends over 13 amino acids. V lost 3 bases and J 8 bases, leaving 13 bases between the germline ends. Germline CDR1 and CDR2: DFQATT and SNEGSKA (reference sequence).

This clonotype was counted between two and nine times. The V and J genes are TRBV6-5 and TRBJ2-2; TRBD1 is a possible D gene (5 bases). This CDR3 is built from 15 residues. Germline CDR1 is MNHEY and CDR2 is SVGAGI. V lost 5 bases to trimming and J lost 4 bases, with 14 bases between them. The CDR3 nucleotides are TGTGCCAGCAGTCCCCAGGGATCAGGCACCGGGGAGCTGTTTTTT. As protein: CASSPQGSGTGELFF.

This clonotype has a count of ten or more. The chain carries TRBV25-1 and TRBJ2-3; 8 nucleotides agree with TRBD2. CDR1 is MGHDK and CDR2 is SYGVNS in the germline V gene. J gave up 2 bases and V 4 bases, and 5 bases lay outside the gene matches. CDR3 length equals 15 residues. The CDR3 DNA reads TGTGCCAGCAGTGCCCCGCGGGGGGCCACAGATACGCAGTATTTT. As protein: CASSAPRGATDTQYF.

This sequence joins TRBV4-3 and TRBJ2-1, with 7 nucleotides matching TRBD2. CDR3 size: 17 residues. With V trimmed by 0 bases and J by 7 bases, 12 bases remained unmatched. Germline CDR1 and CDR2: LGHNA and YSLEER. This CDR3 is CASSQDGGGTTANEQFF. CDR3 bases: TGCGCCAGCAGCCAAGATGGGGGGGGAACTACGGCGAATGAGCAGTTCTTC.

J is TRBJ2-3 and V is TRBV20-1; D is unclear. The V end was cut by 1 base, the J end by 6 bases, with 11 bases between. This CDR3 spans 13 amino acids. Looked up from germline, CDR1 is DFQATT and CDR2 is SNEGSKA (reference sequence). The CDR3 sequence: CSARVMGGDTQYF. The CDR3 region has the DNA TGCAGTGCTAGAGTGATGGGCGGCGATACGCAGTATTTT.

This clonotype showed up many times. The gene calls are TRBV12-3 or TRBV12-4 and TRBJ1-2; D gene unclear. Trimming left V 3 bases short and J 8 bases short, with 10 bases between. The CDR3 is 12 amino acids. The CDR3: CASSFRADGYTF. The CDR3 region has the DNA TGTGCCAGCAGTTTTAGGGCTGACGGCTACACCTTC.